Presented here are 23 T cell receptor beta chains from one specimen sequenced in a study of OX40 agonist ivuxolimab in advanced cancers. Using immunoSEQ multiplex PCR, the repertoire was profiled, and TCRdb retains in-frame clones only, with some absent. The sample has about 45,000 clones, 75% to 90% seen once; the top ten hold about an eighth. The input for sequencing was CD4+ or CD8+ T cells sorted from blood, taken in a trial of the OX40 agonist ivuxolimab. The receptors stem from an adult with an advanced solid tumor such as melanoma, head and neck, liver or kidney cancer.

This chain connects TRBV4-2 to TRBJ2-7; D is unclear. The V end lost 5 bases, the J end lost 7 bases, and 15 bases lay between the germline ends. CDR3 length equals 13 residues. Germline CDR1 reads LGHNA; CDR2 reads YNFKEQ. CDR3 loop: CASSWSFSEEQYF. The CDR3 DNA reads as TGTGCCAGCAGCTGGAGCTTCTCTGAAGAGCAGTACTTC.

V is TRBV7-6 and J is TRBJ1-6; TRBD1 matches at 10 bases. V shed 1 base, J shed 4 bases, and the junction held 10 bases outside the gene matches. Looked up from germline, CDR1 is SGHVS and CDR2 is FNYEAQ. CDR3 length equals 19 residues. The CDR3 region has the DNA TGTGCCAGCAGCTTAGGGGGACAGGGGCGCCCCAGATATAATTCACCCCTCCACTTT. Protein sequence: CASSLGGQGRPRYNSPLHF.

The CDR3: CASSGPLGQETQYF. CDR3 in DNA: TGTGCCAGCAGCGGTCCTCTAGGACAAGAGACCCAGTACTTC. The V call is TRBV9, the J call TRBJ2-5; no clear D. CDR1 and CDR2 from the germline V gene are SGDLS and YYNGEE. The CDR3 totals 14 residues. The V gene lost 3 bases and the J gene lost 2 bases, with 11 bases spanning the gap. Full variable domain (outside the CDR3, taken from reference TRBV9 and TRBJ2-5): DSGVTQTPKHLITATGQRVTLRCSPRSGDLSVYWYQQSLDQGLQFLIQYYNGEERAKGNILERFSAQQFPDLHSELNLSSLELGDSALYFCASSGPLGQETQYFGPGTRLLVL.

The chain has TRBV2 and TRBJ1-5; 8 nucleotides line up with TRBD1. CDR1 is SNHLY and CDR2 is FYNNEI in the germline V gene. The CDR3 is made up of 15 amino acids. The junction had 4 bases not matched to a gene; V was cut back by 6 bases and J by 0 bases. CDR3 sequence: CASSATGDSNQPQHF. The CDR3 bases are TGTGCCAGCAGCGCGACAGGGGATAGCAATCAGCCCCAGCATTTT.

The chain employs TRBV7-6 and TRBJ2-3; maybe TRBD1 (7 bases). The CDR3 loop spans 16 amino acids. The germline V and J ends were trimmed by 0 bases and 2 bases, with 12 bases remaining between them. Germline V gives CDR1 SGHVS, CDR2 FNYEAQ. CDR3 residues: CASSLAGGQITDTQYF. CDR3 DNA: TGTGCCAGCAGCTTAGCGGGGGGACAGATCACAGATACGCAGTATTTT.

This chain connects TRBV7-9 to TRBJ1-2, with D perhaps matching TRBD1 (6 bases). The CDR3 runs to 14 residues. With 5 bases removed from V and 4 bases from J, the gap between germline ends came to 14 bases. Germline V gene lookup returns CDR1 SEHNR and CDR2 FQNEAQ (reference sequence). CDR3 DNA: TGTGCCAGCAGCCCCGGGACAACTCTCTATGGCTACACCTTC. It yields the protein CASSPGTTLYGYTF.

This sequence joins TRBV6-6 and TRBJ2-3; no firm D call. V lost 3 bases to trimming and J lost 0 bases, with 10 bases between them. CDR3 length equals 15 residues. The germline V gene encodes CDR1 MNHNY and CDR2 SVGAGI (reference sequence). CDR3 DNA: TGTGCCAGCAGTTATTCCTTGACGAGCACAGATACGCAGTATTTT. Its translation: CASSYSLTSTDTQYF.

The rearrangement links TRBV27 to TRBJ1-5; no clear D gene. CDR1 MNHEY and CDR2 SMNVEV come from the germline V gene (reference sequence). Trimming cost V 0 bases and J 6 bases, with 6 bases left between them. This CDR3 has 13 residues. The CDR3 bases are TGTGCCAGCAGTTTATCCCCCGTTCAGCCCCAGCATTTT. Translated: CASSLSPVQPQHF.

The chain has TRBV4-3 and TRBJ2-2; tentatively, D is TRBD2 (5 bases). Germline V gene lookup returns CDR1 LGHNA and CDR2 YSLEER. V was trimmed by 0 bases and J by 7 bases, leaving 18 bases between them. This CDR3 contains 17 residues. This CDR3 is CASSQDPAGGFIGELFF. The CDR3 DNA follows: TGCGCCAGCAGCCAAGATCCCGCGGGTGGATTTATCGGGGAGCTGTTTTTT.

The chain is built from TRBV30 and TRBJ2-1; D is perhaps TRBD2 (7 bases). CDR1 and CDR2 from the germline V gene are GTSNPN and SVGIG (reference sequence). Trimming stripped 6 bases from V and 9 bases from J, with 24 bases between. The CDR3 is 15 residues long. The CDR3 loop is CACRDLGGPGVEQFF. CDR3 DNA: TGTGCCTGCCGAGACCTCGGGGGGCCGGGGGTTGAGCAGTTCTTC.

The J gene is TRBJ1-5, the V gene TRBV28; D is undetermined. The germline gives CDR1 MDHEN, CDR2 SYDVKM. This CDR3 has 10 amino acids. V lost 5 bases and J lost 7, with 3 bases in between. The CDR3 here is CASSTQPQHF. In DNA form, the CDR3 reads TGTGCCAGCAGTACCCAGCCCCAGCATTTT.

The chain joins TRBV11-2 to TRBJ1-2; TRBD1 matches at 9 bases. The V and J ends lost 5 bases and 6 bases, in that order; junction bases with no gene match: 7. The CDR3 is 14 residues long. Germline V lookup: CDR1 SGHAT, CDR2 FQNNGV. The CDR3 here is CASSTGTGWNGYTF. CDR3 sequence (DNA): TGTGCCAGCAGCACAGGGACAGGGTGGAATGGCTACACCTTC.

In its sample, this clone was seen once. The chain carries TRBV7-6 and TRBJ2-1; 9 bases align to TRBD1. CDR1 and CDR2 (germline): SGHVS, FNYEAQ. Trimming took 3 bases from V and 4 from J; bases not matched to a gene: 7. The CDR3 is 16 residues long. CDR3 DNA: TGTGCCAGCAGCTTGACCTCCGGGACAGGGTACAATGAGCAGTTCTTC. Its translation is CASSLTSGTGYNEQFF.

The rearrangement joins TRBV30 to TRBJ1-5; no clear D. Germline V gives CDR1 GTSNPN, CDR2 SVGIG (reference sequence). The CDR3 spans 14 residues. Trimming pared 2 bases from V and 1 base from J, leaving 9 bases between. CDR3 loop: CAWSPGPSNQPQHF. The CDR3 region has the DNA TGTGCCTGGAGTCCTGGGCCGAGCAATCAGCCCCAGCATTTT.

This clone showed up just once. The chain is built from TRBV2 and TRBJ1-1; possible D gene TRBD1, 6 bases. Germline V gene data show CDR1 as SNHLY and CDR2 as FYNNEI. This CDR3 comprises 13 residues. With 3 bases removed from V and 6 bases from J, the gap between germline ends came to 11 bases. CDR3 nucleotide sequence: TGTGCCAGCAGTGAGGCAGGGGCGCCTGAAGCTTTCTTT. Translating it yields CASSEAGAPEAFF.

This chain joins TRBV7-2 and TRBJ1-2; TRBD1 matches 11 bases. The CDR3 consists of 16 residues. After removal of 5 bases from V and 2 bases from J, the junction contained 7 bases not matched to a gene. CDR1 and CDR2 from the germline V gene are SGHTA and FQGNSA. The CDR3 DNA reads TGTGCCAGCAGCCCTACGGACAGGGGGCGCAACTATGGCTACACCTTC. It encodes CASSPTDRGRNYGYTF.

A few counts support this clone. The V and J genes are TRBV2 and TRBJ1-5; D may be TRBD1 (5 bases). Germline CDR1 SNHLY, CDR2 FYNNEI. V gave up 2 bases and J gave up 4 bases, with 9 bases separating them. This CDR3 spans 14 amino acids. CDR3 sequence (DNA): TGTGCCAGCAGTGAACCAGGGACTAATCAGCCCCAGCATTTT. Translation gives CASSEPGTNQPQHF.

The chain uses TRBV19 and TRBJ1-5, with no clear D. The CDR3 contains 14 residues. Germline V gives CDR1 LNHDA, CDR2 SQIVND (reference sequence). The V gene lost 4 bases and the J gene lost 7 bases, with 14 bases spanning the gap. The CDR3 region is CASSTRSVWQPQHF. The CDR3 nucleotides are TGTGCCAGTAGTACCAGATCCGTTTGGCAGCCCCAGCATTTT.

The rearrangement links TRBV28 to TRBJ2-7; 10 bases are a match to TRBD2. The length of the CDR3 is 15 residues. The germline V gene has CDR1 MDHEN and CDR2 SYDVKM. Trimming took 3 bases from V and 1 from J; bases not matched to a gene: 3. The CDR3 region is CASSFLAGGSYEQYF. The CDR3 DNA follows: TGTGCCAGCAGTTTCTTAGCGGGAGGTTCCTACGAGCAGTACTTC.

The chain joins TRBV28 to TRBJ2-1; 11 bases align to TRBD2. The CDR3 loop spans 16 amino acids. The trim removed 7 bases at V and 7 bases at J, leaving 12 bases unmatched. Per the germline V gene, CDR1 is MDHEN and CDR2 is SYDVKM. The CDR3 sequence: CASILTSGRFINEQFF. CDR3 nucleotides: TGTGCCAGCATCCTAACTAGCGGGAGATTTATTAATGAGCAGTTCTTC.

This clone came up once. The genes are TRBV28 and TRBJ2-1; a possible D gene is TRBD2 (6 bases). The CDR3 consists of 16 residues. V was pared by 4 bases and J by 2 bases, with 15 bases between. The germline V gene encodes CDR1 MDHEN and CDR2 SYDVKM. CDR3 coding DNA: TGTGCCAGCAGTTCTACTCGGGAGTGGCCCTACAATGAGCAGTTCTTC. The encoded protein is CASSSTREWPYNEQFF.

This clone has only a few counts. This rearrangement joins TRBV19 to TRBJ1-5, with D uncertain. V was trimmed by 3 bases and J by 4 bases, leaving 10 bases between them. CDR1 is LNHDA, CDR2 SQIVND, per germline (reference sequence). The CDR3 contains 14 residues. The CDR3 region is CASSIPKPNQPQHF. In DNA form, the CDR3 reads TGTGCCAGTAGTATTCCTAAACCTAATCAGCCCCAGCATTTT.

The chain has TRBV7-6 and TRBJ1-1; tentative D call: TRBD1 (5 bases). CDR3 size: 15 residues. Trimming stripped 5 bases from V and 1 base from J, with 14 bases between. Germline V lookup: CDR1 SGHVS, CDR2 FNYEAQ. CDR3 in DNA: TGTGCCAGCAGCCCCACACTCGACAGGAACACTGAAGCTTTCTTT. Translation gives CASSPTLDRNTEAFF.